Presented here are 2 T cell receptor beta chains from one specimen sequenced in a study of T cells in Graves' hyperthyroidism and ophthalmopathy. Researchers took RNA transcripts and amplified the TCR beta CDR3 regions from them. With the HTBI primer set, the TCR CDR3 went through a first round of RT-PCR. Using its own MiXCR run on the multiplex PCR reads, TCRdb lists one record per CDR3 protein. Of a few hundred thousand distinct CDR3 sequences listed, under 25% are singletons. The material sequenced was blood. These receptors were taken from a young man with Graves' hyperthyroidism.

This clonotype appeared a few times. The chain has TRBV6-4 and TRBJ1-2; 9 bases match TRBD1. The CDR3 is 17 residues long. V lost 4 bases and J lost 2; bases outside the gene matches: 11. Germline values: CDR1 MRHNA, CDR2 SNTAGT. In DNA, the CDR3 is TGTGCCAGCAGTGGCTTCGTCCCGGGACAGGGAAACTATGGCTACACCTTC. Translated: CASSGFVPGQGNYGYTF.

V and J are TRBV24-1 and TRBJ1-5; D uncertain. This CDR3 contains 13 residues. Germline V CDR1 and CDR2: KGHDR, SFDVKD. The V end was cut by 4 bases, the J end by 7 bases, with 10 bases between. CDR3: CATSEGFGQPQHF. CDR3 DNA: TGTGCCACCAGTGAAGGGTTCGGACAGCCCCAGCATTTT.